Below, 23 T cell receptor beta chains from the same sample are listed, as sequenced in a study of early T cells in non-severe SARS-CoV-2 infection listed by TCRdb under 2021. Receptors were amplified or captured by 5' RACE. The sequencer was a NextSeq 500. The public reads were quality trimmed at Q25 with fastp and then assembled into clones with MiXCR by TCRdb, keeping productive beta chains. CDR3 protein duplicates are merged, each entry listing the most common genes and DNA. The sample table contains tens of thousands of distinct CDR3 sequences; only one count was recorded for 8.5% to 10% of them. The ten largest make up under 20% of the sample. Source material: whole blood. These receptors were obtained from an adult who was a healthcare worker with PCR-confirmed SARS-CoV-2 infection or an uninfected control (not recorded which).

This clonotype was seen ten or more times. The chain combines TRBV10-3 with TRBJ2-7; D is perhaps TRBD1 (6 bases). V lost 5 bases and J lost 5, with 10 bases in between. CDR3 length: 12 residues. CDR1 ENHRY and CDR2 SYGVKD come from the germline V gene. The CDR3 is CAISQGRDEQYF. The CDR3 DNA follows: TGTGCCATCAGTCAGGGGCGCGACGAGCAGTACTTC.

The genes are TRBV28 and TRBJ1-2, with TRBD1 as a possible D gene (6 bases). The V end was cut by 4 bases, the J end by 4 bases, with 13 bases between. The CDR3 is made up of 14 amino acids. From germline, CDR1 is MDHEN and CDR2 SYDVKM. CDR3 sequence: CASSSGASSYGYTF. Here the CDR3 DNA reads TGTGCCAGCAGTTCGGGGGCCAGCAGCTATGGCTACACCTTC.

This clonotype was found many times. The V and J genes are TRBV12-3 or TRBV12-4 and TRBJ2-7; the D is unclear. Trimming pared 4 bases from V and 0 bases from J, leaving 7 bases between. CDR3 length equals 13 residues. CDR3 sequence (DNA): TGTGCCAGCAGTTCGACACCCTCCTACGAGCAGTACTTC. This sequence encodes CASSSTPSYEQYF.

This clonotype showed up many times. The rearrangement uses TRBV20-1 and TRBJ2-7; 8 positions agree with TRBD1. This CDR3 spans 13 amino acids. With V trimmed by 5 bases and J by 4 bases, 7 bases remained unmatched. Germline V gene sequence: CDR1 DFQATT, CDR2 SNEGSKA (reference sequence). CDR3 DNA sequence: TGCAGTGCTTACCGGGACAGGTCTTACGAGCAGTACTTC. Its translation is CSAYRDRSYEQYF.

This clonotype has a count of ten or more. One junction end disagrees with the germline gene, perhaps due to a read error. The CDR3 DNA follows: TGTGCCAGCGGGGGCAACCAGCCCCAGCATTTT. This codes for CASGGNQPQHF. The chain has TRBV6-2 or TRBV6-3 and TRBJ1-5, with D tentatively TRBD1 (6 bases). The CDR3 runs to 11 residues. Germline V gene data show CDR1 as MNHEY and CDR2 as SVGEGT.

The rearrangement uses TRBV6-2 or TRBV6-3 and TRBJ2-7, with 10 bases identical to TRBD2. After removal of 7 bases from V and 2 bases from J, the junction contained 5 bases not matched to a gene. The germline V gene encodes CDR1 MNHEY and CDR2 SVGEGT. The CDR3 extends over 14 amino acids. CDR3 loop: CASTELAGPYEQYF. The CDR3 DNA reads as TGTGCCAGCACCGAACTAGCGGGACCCTACGAGCAGTACTTC.

The chain links TRBV20-1 to TRBJ2-5; D gene unclear. The CDR3 is 15 amino acids. The V end lost 3 bases, the J end lost 3 bases, and 17 bases lay between the germline ends. The germline V gene encodes CDR1 DFQATT and CDR2 SNEGSKA (reference sequence). Here the CDR3 DNA reads TGCAGTGCTAGTGGCCGGTTCGAATTAAAAGAGACCCAGTACTTC. The encoded protein is CSASGRFELKETQYF.

This clonotype was recorded at least ten times. The chain combines TRBV4-2 with TRBJ2-2; possible D gene TRBD1, 6 bases. Germline values: CDR1 LGHNA, CDR2 YNFKEQ. V dropped 1 base and J dropped 3 bases, with 6 bases sitting between them. The CDR3 runs 14 residues. This chain's CDR3 is CASSQGGHTGELFF. As DNA, the CDR3 is TGTGCCAGCAGCCAAGGGGGGCACACCGGGGAGCTGTTTTTT.

This chain's CDR3 is CASSLLLRGEQFF. The CDR3 region has the DNA TGTGCCAGCAGTTTACTCCTGCGCGGTGAGCAGTTCTTC. The chain is built from TRBV12-3 or TRBV12-4 and TRBJ2-1; unclear D gene. The CDR3 has 13 residues. With 2 bases removed from V and 9 bases from J, the gap between germline ends came to 11 bases.

CDR3: CATSRERLGYEQYF. CDR3 DNA: TGTGCCACCAGCAGAGAACGACTAGGTTACGAGCAGTACTTC. V usage is TRBV15 and J usage is TRBJ2-7; TRBD2 might be the D (6 bases). Germline lookup yields CDR1 LNHNV and CDR2 YYDKDF (reference sequence). V lost 0 bases to trimming and J lost 4 bases, with 10 bases between them. The CDR3 loop spans 14 amino acids.

The chain joins TRBV9 to TRBJ2-1, with D maybe TRBD2 (5 bases). Germline V CDR1 and CDR2: SGDLS, YYNGEE. The V end was cut by 3 bases, the J end by 0 bases, with 13 bases between. The length of the CDR3 is 16 residues. The CDR3 reads CASSAKAESSYNEQFF. For the CDR3, the DNA is TGTGCCAGCAGCGCTAAAGCGGAGAGCTCCTACAATGAGCAGTTCTTC.

Ten or more counts support this clonotype. The V and J genes are TRBV30 and TRBJ2-1; D unclear. The CDR3 has 12 residues. Germline CDR1 and CDR2: GTSNPN and SVGIG (reference sequence). Trimming took 0 bases from V and 5 from J, leaving 5 bases between them. The CDR3 nucleotides read TGTGCCTGGAGTGTAATGCACAATGAGCAGTTCTTC. Protein sequence: CAWSVMHNEQFF. Full variable domain (rest looked up from reference TRBV30 and TRBJ2-1): SQTIHQWPATLVQPVGSPLSLECTVEGTSNPNLYWYRQAAGRGLQLLFYSVGIGQISSEVPQNLSASRPQDRQFILSSKKLLLSDSGFYLCAWSVMHNEQFFGPGTRLTVL.

The chain carries TRBV7-9 and TRBJ1-4; D unclear. Trimming cost V 7 bases and J 10 bases, with 22 bases left between them. CDR1 is SEHNR and CDR2 is FQNEAQ in the germline V gene (reference sequence). There are 15 residues in the CDR3. The CDR3: CASTNKNNPRGKLFF. As DNA, the CDR3 is TGTGCCAGCACCAATAAGAACAATCCCCGAGGAAAACTGTTTTTT.

This clonotype was seen many times. The chain uses TRBV4-3 and TRBJ2-3; 10 bases are shared with TRBD1. CDR1 LGHNA and CDR2 YSLEER come from the germline V gene. The CDR3 is 15 amino acids. With 4 bases clipped from V and 4 bases from J, the junction kept 5 bases outside the gene matches. CDR3 nucleotide sequence: TGCGCCAGCAGCCCCAAGGGACAGGGGCCAGATACGCAGTATTTT. Protein sequence: CASSPKGQGPDTQYF.

This clonotype was recorded a few times. The chain has TRBV5-1 and TRBJ2-5, with 7 positions matching TRBD1. Germline V gene lookup returns CDR1 SGHRS and CDR2 YFSETQ. This CDR3 spans 14 amino acids. V dropped 4 bases and J dropped 5; count of bases not matched to a gene: 8. In DNA, the CDR3 is TGCGCCAGCAGCCGACAGGGAAATTTGGAGACCCAGTACTTC. It specifies CASSRQGNLETQYF.

At least ten counts were recorded for this clonotype. This chain connects TRBV7-2 to TRBJ1-4; TRBD1 is a possible D gene (5 bases). Germline-derived CDR1 and CDR2 are SGHTA and FQGNSA. The germline V and J ends were trimmed by 1 base and 5 bases, with 8 bases remaining between them. The CDR3 contains 14 residues. This CDR3 is CASSLDGGNEKLFF. The CDR3 coding sequence is TGTGCCAGCAGCTTAGACGGGGGGAATGAAAAACTGTTTTTT.

The sample holds many counts of this clonotype. The rearrangement joins TRBV7-9 to TRBJ1-1; the D is unclear. CDR1 and CDR2 from the germline V gene are SEHNR and FQNEAQ (reference sequence). This CDR3 spans 12 amino acids. V dropped 3 bases and J dropped 6 bases, with 8 bases sitting between them. The CDR3 DNA reads TGTGCCAGCAGCTTCGAAAGCCCTGAAGCTTTCTTT. It is translated as CASSFESPEAFF.

This clonotype occurred a few times. This chain links TRBV28 with TRBJ1-1; weak D call: TRBD1 (6 bases). The germline gives CDR1 MDHEN, CDR2 SYDVKM. The CDR3 has 16 residues. V lost 6 bases to trimming and J lost 2 bases, with 19 bases between them. The DNA of the CDR3 is TGTGCCAGCAGATACACACCGGGACATAGCAACACTGAAGCTTTCTTT. This encodes CASRYTPGHSNTEAFF.

This clonotype was picked up many times. The genes are TRBV5-1 and TRBJ2-1; 16 bases map to TRBD2. The CDR3 extends over 16 amino acids. The trim removed 2 bases at V and 10 bases at J, leaving 6 bases unmatched. The V gene's germline CDR1 is SGHRS and CDR2 YFSETQ. The CDR3 DNA sequence: TGCGCCAGCAGCTTCACCGGGACTAGCGGGAGGGGGGAGCAGTTCTTC. Residues: CASSFTGTSGRGEQFF. Based on the CDR3 plus reference TRBV5-1 and TRBJ2-1, the full variable domain is KAGVTQTPRYLIKTRGQQVTLSCSPISGHRSVSWYQQTPGQGLQFLFEYFSETQRNKGNFPGRFSGRQFSNSRSEMNVSTLELGDSALYLCASSFTGTSGRGEQFFGPGTRLTVL.

V is TRBV6-5 and J is TRBJ2-7; TRBD2 matches 10 bases. The CDR3 extends over 15 amino acids. V shed 3 bases and J 4 bases; nucleotides not matched to a gene: 6. Looked up from germline, CDR1 is MNHEY and CDR2 is SVGAGI. Here the CDR3 DNA reads TGTGCCAGCAGTTATTCTAGCGGGAGATCTTACGAGCAGTACTTC. Protein product: CASSYSSGRSYEQYF.

On this clonotype: This may come from a read error, since a much larger clone is one base off. V gene TRBV3-1 combines with J gene TRBJ2-1, with 11 bases that match TRBD2. V was pared by 4 bases and J by 6 bases, with 8 bases of the junction left unmatched. The CDR3 covers 16 residues. CDR1 is LGHDT and CDR2 is YNNKEL in the germline V gene (reference sequence). CDR3 sequence: CASSRDGLAGGNEQFF. CDR3 bases: TGTGCCAGCAGCCGAGATGGGCTAGCGGGGGGCAATGAGCAGTTCTTC.

This clonotype has a handful of counts. J is TRBJ2-7 and V is TRBV7-9; D gene ambiguous. With 5 bases removed from V and 3 bases from J, the gap between germline ends came to 11 bases. Germline V lookup: CDR1 SEHNR, CDR2 FQNEAQ (reference sequence). The CDR3 sequence is 13 residues long. The CDR3 sequence is CASSPPRRYEQYF. The CDR3 DNA sequence: TGTGCCAGCAGCCCCCCCAGACGCTACGAGCAGTACTTC.

This clonotype was observed a few times. The chain has TRBV20-1 and TRBJ2-1, with 12 positions matching TRBD2. In germline, CDR1 is DFQATT, CDR2 SNEGSKA (reference sequence). This CDR3 contains 15 residues. V trimming: 0 bases; J trimming: 7 bases; junction bases outside the gene matches: 4. CDR3 loop: CSARDPSGRGNEQFF. In nucleotides, the CDR3 is TGCAGTGCTAGAGATCCTAGCGGGAGGGGAAATGAGCAGTTCTTC.